This T cell receptor (beta chain) was recorded in a study of cytomegalovirus exposure and HLA in healthy donors. Study-wide background: An earlier analysis identified fewer than 130 million unique TCR beta sequences in 150 million to 200 million T cells.

As regards this clone: Antigen specificity is unknown.

The V and J ends lost 5 bases and 8 bases respectively, with 11 bases between them. The V gene's germline CDR1 is GTSNPN and CDR2 SVGIG (reference sequence). This CDR3 spans 11 amino acids. Whole-study findings and limits: The authors later linked a missense DCLRE1C variant to TCR beta V- and J-gene trimming.

60 Vbeta and 13 Jbeta primers were used in PCR. Here immunoSEQ multiplex PCR was the method, and the copy in TCRdb shows in-frame clones only, minus some. The repertoire holds under 250,000 clones, with about 86% as singletons. The clonotype was recovered from a woman aged 55-75 years in good health and CMV-seropositive. The sequencing sample was made of PBMCs. The chain recombines TRBV30 with TRBJ2-3; tentative D call: TRBD1 (5 bases). The CDR3 nucleotides are TGTGCCTGGGGGGCCTCGGGTACGCAGTATTTT. The encoded protein is CAWGASGTQYF.